This passage covers 22 T cell receptor beta chains from one sample sequenced in a study of blood T cell repertoires in COVID-19. Clones were read by immunoSEQ multiplex PCR, and TCRdb kept only the in-frame ones, dropping some. Altogether 60,000 or so clones are present, over 75% being singletons, with the ten largest covering 14%. Sequenced: peripheral blood. The receptors were gathered from a woman aged 55-69 years with active COVID-19.

The V gene is TRBV5-1, the J gene TRBJ2-2; TRBD2 aligns across 15 bases. The V gene end was trimmed by 4 bases and the J gene end by 0 bases; junction bases not matched to a gene: 13. Germline loops: CDR1 SGHRS, CDR2 YFSETQ. This CDR3 region has 21 residues. The CDR3 loop reads CASSARRGLAGGSTNTGELFF. Here the CDR3 DNA reads TGCGCCAGCAGCGCGCGGAGGGGACTAGCGGGGGGATCTACGAACACCGGGGAGCTGTTTTTT.

The chain combines TRBV29-1 with TRBJ1-1; no reliable D call. The CDR3 is made up of 15 amino acids. The V gene lost 4 bases and the J gene lost 0 bases, with 15 bases spanning the gap. CDR1 is SQVTM, CDR2 ANQGSEA, per germline. This CDR3 reads CSVVEEFLMNTEAFF. The CDR3 DNA is TGCAGCGTTGTCGAAGAGTTCCTCATGAACACTGAAGCTTTCTTT.

CDR3 sequence: CASSPPYTNYGYTF. In DNA, the CDR3 is TGTGCCAGCTCACCACCGTACACCAACTATGGCTACACCTTC. J is TRBJ1-2 and V is TRBV18, with D hard to call. The CDR3 contains 14 residues. Germline values: CDR1 KGHSH, CDR2 LQKENI. The germline V and J ends were trimmed by 0 bases and 2 bases, with 7 bases remaining between them.

The chain combines TRBV5-6 with TRBJ2-7; possibly TRBD1 for D (6 bases). The V gene lost 4 bases and the J gene lost 5 bases, with 19 bases spanning the gap. Germline V gene sequence: CDR1 SGHDT, CDR2 YYEEEE. This CDR3 spans 15 amino acids. CDR3 sequence reads: CASSPTRRRQDEQYF. The CDR3 region has the DNA TGTGCCAGCAGCCCGACACGACGGCGACAGGACGAGCAGTACTTC.

The chain links TRBV5-1 to TRBJ1-1, with 7 bases that match TRBD1. Germline values: CDR1 SGHRS, CDR2 YFSETQ. CDR3 length: 14 amino acids. The V segment lost 0 bases and the J segment 5 bases; nucleotides outside the gene matches: 4. The CDR3 coding sequence is TGCGCCAGCAGCTTGGAGGGGGCTGGAACTGAAGCTTTCTTT. Amino acid sequence: CASSLEGAGTEAFF.

V is TRBV12-3 or TRBV12-4 and J is TRBJ2-1, with TRBD2 matching over 11 bases. The CDR3 extends over 13 amino acids. The V and J ends lost 7 bases and 12 bases, in that order; junction bases with no gene match: 8. CDR3 coding DNA: TGTGCCAGCACGGAACTAGCGGGGGTCGGGCAGTTCTTC. It encodes CASTELAGVGQFF.

This chain uses TRBV12-1 with TRBJ2-1; the table assigns TRBD2, which was not confirmed against the DNA. TRBV12-1 is marked as a pseudogene. The CDR3 has 15 amino acids. CDR3 amino acids: CASSFVLAAYNEQFF. The CDR3 bases are TGTGCCAGCAGCTTTGTCCTAGCGGCGTACAATGAGCAGTTCTTC.

This chain connects TRBV6-5 to TRBJ1-1; the match to TRBD1 covers 12 bases. The V segment lost 7 bases and the J segment 5 bases; nucleotides outside the gene matches: 8. The CDR3 totals 15 residues. Germline assignment: CDR1 MNHEY and CDR2 SVGAGI. The CDR3 coding sequence is TGTGCCAGCAACGATGGGACAGGGGGCAGGACTGAAGCTTTCTTT. It encodes CASNDGTGGRTEAFF.

The CDR3: CSVLSGGLDTQYF. In DNA, the CDR3 is TGCAGCGTCCTTAGCGGGGGTTTAGATACGCAGTATTTT. V is TRBV29-1 and J is TRBJ2-3, with 9 nucleotides matching TRBD2. J was trimmed by 5 bases and V by 6 bases; bases with no gene match: 6. The CDR3 consists of 13 residues. Looked up from germline, CDR1 is SQVTM and CDR2 is ANQGSEA.

This chain connects TRBV2 to TRBJ2-2, with 8 bases fitting TRBD1. CDR3 length equals 17 residues. J gave up 6 bases and V 1 base, and 10 bases lay outside the gene matches. Germline V gives CDR1 SNHLY, CDR2 FYNNEI. The CDR3 DNA follows: TGTGCCAGCAGTGAAGAAAGACAGGGGATACGACCCGGGGAGCTGTTTTTT. Translated: CASSEERQGIRPGELFF.

This chain uses TRBV9 with TRBJ2-7, with TRBD1 matching 8 bases. With 2 bases clipped from V and 5 bases from J, the junction kept 9 bases outside the gene matches. The CDR3 is made up of 15 amino acids. CDR1 SGDLS and CDR2 YYNGEE come from the germline V gene. In DNA form, the CDR3 reads TGTGCCAGCAGCGTGGCCCCGACAGGGGTGGACGAGCAGTACTTC. Protein: CASSVAPTGVDEQYF.

The chain employs TRBV9 and TRBJ1-3; 7 positions match TRBD1. The CDR3 totals 16 residues. J was trimmed by 0 bases and V by 0 bases; bases with no gene match: 3. Germline CDR1 is SGDLS and CDR2 is YYNGEE. The CDR3 coding sequence is TGTGCCAGCAGCGTAGTGTCAGGGGGCTCTGGAAACACCATATATTTT. Protein product: CASSVVSGGSGNTIYF.

This clone appeared a single time. The genes are TRBV19 and TRBJ1-1; 8 positions agree with TRBD1. With 6 bases clipped from V and 3 bases from J, the junction kept 6 bases outside the gene matches. The CDR3 is made up of 14 amino acids. Germline V gene data show CDR1 as LNHDA and CDR2 as SQIVND (reference sequence). CDR3 sequence reads: CASRGGQAHTEAFF. Here the CDR3 DNA reads TGTGCCAGTAGGGGGGGACAGGCCCACACTGAAGCTTTCTTT.

The chain is built from TRBV5-5 and TRBJ2-3, with a tentative D call TRBD1 (6 bases). The V gene lost 4 bases and the J gene lost 6 bases, with 18 bases spanning the gap. This CDR3 contains 15 residues. From germline, CDR1 is SGHKS and CDR2 YYEKEE (reference sequence). In DNA, the CDR3 is TGTGCCAGCAGCCCCCGACAACTAACAGGGGATACGCAGTATTTT. Encoded protein: CASSPRQLTGDTQYF.

The chain couples TRBV5-1 to TRBJ2-7; the match to TRBD2 covers 9 bases. This CDR3 has 18 residues. Germline-derived CDR1 and CDR2 are SGHRS and YFSETQ. J lost 6 bases, V lost 4 bases, and 20 bases had no gene match. CDR3: CASSPRTSVTRYFLEQYF. CDR3 in DNA: TGCGCCAGCAGCCCCCGGACTAGCGTAACCCGATACTTTCTCGAGCAGTACTTC.

The V call is TRBV6-5, the J call TRBJ1-1, with D maybe TRBD1 (5 bases). Germline values: CDR1 MNHEY, CDR2 SVGAGI. V was shortened by 0 bases and J by 1 base, with 6 bases between the two germline ends. This CDR3 has 14 amino acids. The CDR3 is CASSYSGGNTEAFF. The CDR3 region has the DNA TGTGCCAGCAGTTACTCGGGGGGGAACACTGAAGCTTTCTTT.

The rearrangement links TRBV5-1 to TRBJ2-1, with TRBD2 matching 11 bases. Germline CDR1 reads SGHRS; CDR2 reads YFSETQ. The ends lost 0 bases at V and 8 bases at J; junction bases unmatched: 7. The CDR3 consists of 16 residues. CDR3 nucleotides: TGCGCCAGCAGCTTGGCCAGTAGCGGGGGGGCGCATGAGCAGTTCTTC. This encodes CASSLASSGGAHEQFF.

Only a few counts were recorded for this clone. The chain joins TRBV9 to TRBJ2-5; 7 nucleotides line up with TRBD2. This CDR3 region has 16 residues. The germline gives CDR1 SGDLS, CDR2 YYNGEE. V was pared by 0 bases and J by 2 bases, with 7 bases of the junction left unmatched. The chain's CDR3 is CASSVGIGAGQETQYF. The CDR3 coding sequence is TGTGCCAGCAGCGTAGGTATTGGAGCGGGGCAAGAGACCCAGTACTTC.

This chain links TRBV5-4 with TRBJ1-1; 7 bases fit TRBD1. Germline assignment: CDR1 SGHNT and CDR2 YYREEE (reference sequence). CDR3 length: 14 amino acids. With V trimmed by 4 bases and J by 1 base, 4 bases remained unmatched. The CDR3 is CASSPRTGNTEAFF. Written as DNA, the CDR3 is TGTGCCAGCAGCCCTAGGACAGGGAACACTGAAGCTTTCTTT. The variable domain in full, completed from reference TRBV5-4 and TRBJ1-1, reads ETGVTQSPTHLIKTRGQQVTLRCSSQSGHNTVSWYQQALGQGPQFIFQYYREEENGRGNFPPRFSGLQFPNYSSELNVNALELDDSALYLCASSPRTGNTEAFFGQGTRLTVV.

The V call is TRBV6-2 or TRBV6-3, the J call TRBJ2-2; perhaps TRBD2 as D (5 bases). Looked up from germline, CDR1 is MNHEY and CDR2 is SVGEGT. Trimming cost V 5 bases and J 1 base, with 11 bases left between them. CDR3 length: 15 residues. The DNA of the CDR3 is TGTGCCAGCAGTGACGGCGGAGGGAACACCGGGGAGCTGTTTTTT. It specifies CASSDGGGNTGELFF.

The V call is TRBV18, the J call TRBJ1-1; D perhaps matches TRBD1 (5 bases). CDR1 and CDR2 from the germline V gene are KGHSH and LQKENI. The V gene lost 5 bases and the J gene lost 4 bases, with 14 bases spanning the gap. CDR3 size: 14 residues. The CDR3: CASSGAGSGTEAFF. Written as DNA, the CDR3 is TGTGCCAGCTCAGGGGCAGGGTCGGGCACTGAAGCTTTCTTT.

V gene TRBV20-1 combines with J gene TRBJ1-5, with TRBD1 as a possible D gene (5 bases). The CDR3 spans 13 residues. Germline V gives CDR1 DFQATT, CDR2 SNEGSKA (reference sequence). Trimming removed 3 bases at V and 3 bases at J, with 9 bases between. The chain's CDR3 is CSASQGVNQPQHF. DNA of the CDR3: TGCAGTGCTAGTCAAGGGGTCAATCAGCCCCAGCATTTT.